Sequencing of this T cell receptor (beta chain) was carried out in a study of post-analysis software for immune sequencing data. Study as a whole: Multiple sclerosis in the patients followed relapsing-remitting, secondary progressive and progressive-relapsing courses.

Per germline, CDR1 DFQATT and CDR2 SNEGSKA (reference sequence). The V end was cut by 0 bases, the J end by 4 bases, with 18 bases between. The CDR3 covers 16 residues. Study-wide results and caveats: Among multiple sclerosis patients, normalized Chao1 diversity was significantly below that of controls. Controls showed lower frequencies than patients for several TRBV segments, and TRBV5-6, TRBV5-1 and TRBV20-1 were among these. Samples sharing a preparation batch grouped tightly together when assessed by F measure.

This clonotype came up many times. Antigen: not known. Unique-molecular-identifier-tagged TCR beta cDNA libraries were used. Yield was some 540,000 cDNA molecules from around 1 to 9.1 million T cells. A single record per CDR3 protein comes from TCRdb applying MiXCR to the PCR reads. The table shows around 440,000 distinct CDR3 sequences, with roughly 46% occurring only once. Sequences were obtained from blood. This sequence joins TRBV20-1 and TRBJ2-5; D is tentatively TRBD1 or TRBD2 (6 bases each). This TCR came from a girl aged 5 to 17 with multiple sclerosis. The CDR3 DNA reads TGCAGTGCTAGAGATAGCGGCAGGACAGCCAGAGAGACCCAGTACTTC. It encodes CSARDSGRTARETQYF.